This T cell receptor (beta chain) was identified during a study of radiation and T cells in renal cell carcinoma. Study-wide background: Nephrectomy followed 15 Gy stereotactic body radiation by 4 weeks. General study results and limits: No pretreatment tumor biopsies were available for baseline clonotypes. From baseline, blood top tumor clonotypes peaked at 2 weeks post-radiation.

Clones were sequenced by immunoSEQ multiplex PCR, and TCRdb holds only the in-frame ones, with some missing. The sample consists of roughly 49,000 clones, 80% of them appearing once. As concerns this clone: Its antigen remains unknown.

From germline, CDR1 is SGHVS and CDR2 FQNEAQ. This CDR3 has 14 amino acids. V was pared by 6 bases and J by 0 bases, with 12 bases between. Time point meaning: blood 2 weeks post-SBRT. The treatment: 15 Gy SBRT to primary tumor, nephrectomy 4 weeks later. The patient's renal cell carcinoma had clear cell pathology. This chain connects TRBV7-8 to TRBJ2-7, with D hard to call. The clonotype originates from a woman aged 65 to 85 with renal cell carcinoma. Source: blood, taken from a patient whose treatment included radiotherapy and nephrectomy. DNA of the CDR3: TGTGCCAGCAGGTTCCGGGTCGCCTCCTACGAGCAGTACTTC. Residues: CASRFRVASYEQYF.